This T cell receptor (beta chain) was identified during a study of graft-versus-host responses after intestinal transplantation. Study at large: All recipients were transplanted with multivisceral, liver-intestinal, or isolated intestinal grafts. Every transplant recipient was induced with anti-thymocyte globulin, then maintained on tacrolimus and steroids for around 3 years.

Worth noting for this clone: Its specificity is not known.

TCRdb's copy holds only in-frame clones and misses some; the assay was immunoSEQ multiplex PCR. The repertoire holds tens of thousands of clones, with about 95% as singletons. Regarding the study as a whole: Levels of circulating GvH clones at their peak were associated with early post-transplant HvG declines. Some GvH clones were seen earlier in gut or blood, suggesting intestinal origin.

Germline-derived CDR1 and CDR2 are WNHNN and SYGVQD (reference sequence). The CDR3 runs to 11 residues. V dropped 4 bases and J dropped 10 bases, with 8 bases sitting between them. The material was unstimulated CD4+ T cells sorted from spleen or lymph node cells, obtained before transplant. The rearrangement links TRBV10-1 to TRBJ2-1, with D unclear. The sequence was collected from a human donor who was the organ donor for an intestinal transplant. CDR3 residues: CASSGGWEQFF. In DNA, the CDR3 is TGCGCCAGCAGTGGAGGTTGGGAGCAGTTCTTC.